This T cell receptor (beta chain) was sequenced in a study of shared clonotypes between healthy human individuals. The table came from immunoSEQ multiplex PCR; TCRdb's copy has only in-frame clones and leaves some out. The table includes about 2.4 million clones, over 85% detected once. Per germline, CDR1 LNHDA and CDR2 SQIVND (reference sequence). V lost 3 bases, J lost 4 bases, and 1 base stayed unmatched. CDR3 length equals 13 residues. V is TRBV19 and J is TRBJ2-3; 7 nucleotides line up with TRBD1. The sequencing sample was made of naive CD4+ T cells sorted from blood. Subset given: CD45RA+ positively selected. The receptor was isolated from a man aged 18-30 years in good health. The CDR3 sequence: CASSMQGADTQYF. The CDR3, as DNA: TGTGCCAGTAGTATGCAGGGGGCAGATACGCAGTATTTT.